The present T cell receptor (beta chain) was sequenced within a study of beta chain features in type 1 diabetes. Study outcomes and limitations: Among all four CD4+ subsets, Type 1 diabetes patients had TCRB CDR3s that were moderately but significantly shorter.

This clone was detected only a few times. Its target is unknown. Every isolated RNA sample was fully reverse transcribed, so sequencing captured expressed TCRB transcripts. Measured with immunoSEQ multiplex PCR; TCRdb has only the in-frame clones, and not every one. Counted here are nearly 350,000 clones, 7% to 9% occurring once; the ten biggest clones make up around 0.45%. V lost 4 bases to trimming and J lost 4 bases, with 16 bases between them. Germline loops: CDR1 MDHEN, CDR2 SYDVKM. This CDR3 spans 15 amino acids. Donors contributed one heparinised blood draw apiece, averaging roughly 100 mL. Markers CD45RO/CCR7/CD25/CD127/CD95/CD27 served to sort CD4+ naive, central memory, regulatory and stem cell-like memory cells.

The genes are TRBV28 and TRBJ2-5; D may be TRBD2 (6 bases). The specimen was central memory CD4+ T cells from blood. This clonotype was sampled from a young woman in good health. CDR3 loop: CASSSGGEARETQYF. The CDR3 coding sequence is TGTGCCAGCAGTTCCGGCGGGGAGGCTAGAGAGACCCAGTACTTC.